The entry below gives a single TCR beta chain sequence along with its context. TCRdb's table, derived via immunoSEQ multiplex PCR, lists solely in-frame clones and lacks some. The sample holds 25,000 to 30,000 clones; around 64% are singletons and the top ten take 12%. This entry is derived from a study of PD-1 blockade in classical Hodgkin lymphoma. The CDR3 loop spans 13 amino acids. Brentuximab vedotin exposure varied, and every patient relapsed after autologous stem cell transplantation. V usage is TRBV21-1 and J usage is TRBJ2-7. TRBV21-1 is tagged as a pseudogene. The clonotype comes from a human donor with classical Hodgkin lymphoma. Sequenced here: peripheral blood mononuclear cells (PBMCs), sampled before the second cycle of nivolumab. CDR3 residues: CASSSGGSYEQYF. CDR3 DNA sequence: TGTGCCAGCAGCAGTGGGGGCTCCTACGAGCAGTACTTC.